This T cell receptor (beta chain) emerged from a study of blood T cell repertoires in COVID-19. Source study methods: Cell counts per sample came from amplifying reference gene primers. The protocol was immunoSEQ multiplex PCR, while the TCRdb copy is restricted to in-frame clones and leaves out a portion. That table gives V, J and clone size, and the DNA gave D and trimming. The sample holds tens of thousands of clones, around 89% seen once. CDR1 and CDR2 from the germline V gene are SGHVS and FQNEAQ. CDR3 length equals 15 residues. The V and J ends lost 6 bases and 3 bases, in that order; junction bases with no gene match: 8.

The TCR sequence derives from a man between 65 and 79 years old with active or convalescent COVID-19. The sample comprised peripheral blood. V and J are TRBV7-8 and TRBJ2-7; 10 positions agree with TRBD1. DNA of the CDR3: TGTGCCAGCAGTTTTTCCGGGACAGGGGTCTACGAGCAGTACTTC. Translation gives CASSFSGTGVYEQYF. Full variable domain (remainder filled in from reference TRBV7-8 and TRBJ2-7): GAGVSQSPRYKVAKRGQDVALRCDPISGHVSLFWYQQALGQGPEFLTYFQNEAQLDKSGLPSDRFFAERPEGSVSTLKIQRTQQEDSAVYLCASSFSGTGVYEQYFGPGTRLTVT.